The rows below give T cell receptor beta chains drawn from one sample of a study of cytomegalovirus exposure and HLA in healthy donors. The method was immunoSEQ multiplex PCR; TCRdb's version includes in-frame clones alone and lacks a portion of them. Of about 150,000 clones in the sample, around 79% were seen once. What was sequenced was PBMCs. Every receptor here comes from a man younger than 30 in good health and CMV-seronegative. Each CDR3 is given with its conserved first and last residue. The order of the fields is clone size, V gene, D gene, J gene, CDR3 DNA, CDR3 protein. D genes are given only for firm matches. Only part of the rows carry a size: once, few, many, or a class if the clone is expanded.

clone_size: NA; v_call: TRBV29-1; d_call: TRBD1; j_call: TRBJ1-1; cdr3_nt: TGCAGCGTCGGGACAGGGGGCATGACTGAAGCTTTCTTT; cdr3_aa: CSVGTGGMTEAFF
clone_size: few; v_call: TRBV19; d_call: NA; j_call: TRBJ2-7; cdr3_nt: TGTGCCAGTAGTATGAAAGGGGGCTCCTACGAGCAGTACTTC; cdr3_aa: CASSMKGGSYEQYF
clone_size: NA; v_call: TRBV18; d_call: NA; j_call: TRBJ2-5; cdr3_nt: TGTGCCAGCTCACCAGGCGAGGCAGAGACCCAGTACTTC; cdr3_aa: CASSPGEAETQYF
clone_size: NA; v_call: TRBV6-5; d_call: NA; j_call: TRBJ2-2; cdr3_nt: TGTGCCAGCAGGGGTGGGGGAGGAACCGGGGAGCTGTTTTTT; cdr3_aa: CASRGGGGTGELFF
clone_size: few; v_call: TRBV4-1; d_call: TRBD1; j_call: TRBJ1-1; cdr3_nt: TGCGCCAGCAGCCCCAGACAGGGTAGATACACTGAAGCTTTCTTT; cdr3_aa: CASSPRQGRYTEAFF
clone_size: NA; v_call: TRBV9; d_call: NA; j_call: TRBJ2-5; cdr3_nt: TGTGCCAGCAGCGTAGACAGGGGAGGAGGAGAGACCCAGTACTTC; cdr3_aa: CASSVDRGGGETQYF
clone_size: NA; v_call: TRBV27; d_call: TRBD1; j_call: TRBJ2-5; cdr3_nt: TGTGCCAGCAGTTTATCGGGACAGCAAGAGACCCAGTACTTC; cdr3_aa: CASSLSGQQETQYF
clone_size: NA; v_call: TRBV5-1; d_call: NA; j_call: TRBJ2-3; cdr3_nt: TGCGCCAGCAGCTCAACATCTACTAGGAGGACAGATACGCAGTATTTT; cdr3_aa: CASSSTSTRRTDTQYF
clone_size: NA; v_call: TRBV10-1; d_call: NA; j_call: TRBJ1-2; cdr3_nt: TGCGCCAGCAGTGAGCAGGGGCCGGAGGGCTACACCTTC; cdr3_aa: CASSEQGPEGYTF
clone_size: NA; v_call: TRBV15; d_call: NA; j_call: TRBJ2-1; cdr3_nt: TGTGCCACCAGCAGTACTAGGTCTTACTCCTACAATGAGCAGTTCTTC; cdr3_aa: CATSSTRSYSYNEQFF
clone_size: NA; v_call: TRBV4-3; d_call: NA; j_call: TRBJ1-1; cdr3_nt: TGCGCCAGCAGCCAGGGAGTAGAAACTGAAGCTTTCTTT; cdr3_aa: CASSQGVETEAFF
clone_size: NA; v_call: TRBV7-2; d_call: TRBD2; j_call: TRBJ2-1; cdr3_nt: TGTGCCAGCAGCTTGATGCGGGGGGGCTCCTACAATGAGCAGTTCTTC; cdr3_aa: CASSLMRGGSYNEQFF
clone_size: NA; v_call: TRBV28; d_call: TRBD1; j_call: TRBJ1-4; cdr3_nt: TGTGCCAGCAGTTTGGCAGGGGGCGCAGATGAAAAACTGTTTTTT; cdr3_aa: CASSLAGGADEKLFF
clone_size: few; v_call: TRBV7-6; d_call: TRBD1; j_call: TRBJ2-7; cdr3_nt: TGTGCCAGCAGCTATGACAGGGGGCATTTCGAGCAGTACTTC; cdr3_aa: CASSYDRGHFEQYF
clone_size: NA; v_call: TRBV19; d_call: NA; j_call: TRBJ1-6; cdr3_nt: TGTGCCAGTAGGAGGGAGTCACAGATGAATTCACCCCTCCACTTT; cdr3_aa: CASRRESQMNSPLHF
clone_size: NA; v_call: TRBV6-1; d_call: TRBD1; j_call: TRBJ1-1; cdr3_nt: TGTGCCACCGGGAGAAACACAGGGGTGAACACTGAAGCTTTCTTT; cdr3_aa: CATGRNTGVNTEAFF